Listed below are T cell receptor beta chains from one sample, sequenced in a study of shared clonotypes between healthy human individuals. Clones were read by immunoSEQ multiplex PCR, and TCRdb kept only the in-frame ones, dropping some. The sample has some 2.4 million clones; 80% to 95% are singletons. The specimen sequenced was naive CD4+ T cells from PBMCs. The receptors come from a man younger than 30 in good health. Some clones in this sample may be carry-over from other donors' samples. The CDR3 runs from the conserved cysteine through the conserved F or W. Each record gives: D gene, J gene, V gene, clone size, CDR3 protein, CDR3 DNA. The D gene is left open where the match is weak. Size is stated for part of the rows, as once, few or many counts, or as a class when the clone is expanded.

d_call: TRBD2
j_call: TRBJ2-7
v_call: TRBV7-2
clone_size: once
cdr3_aa: CASSLGTSASEQYF
cdr3_nt: TGTGCCAGCAGCTTAGGGACTAGCGCCTCCGAGCAGTACTTC

d_call: -
j_call: TRBJ1-5
v_call: TRBV10-2
clone_size: -
cdr3_aa: CATSPRSNQPQHF
cdr3_nt: TGCGCCACCTCGCCCCGTAGCAATCAGCCCCAGCATTTT

d_call: -
j_call: TRBJ2-2
v_call: TRBV5-1
clone_size: -
cdr3_aa: CASSSQGLSGELFF
cdr3_nt: TGCGCCAGCAGCAGCCAGGGGTTGAGCGGGGAGCTGTTTTTT

d_call: -
j_call: TRBJ2-3
v_call: TRBV9
clone_size: once
cdr3_aa: CASGAPSTDTQYF
cdr3_nt: TGTGCCAGCGGGGCCCCTAGCACAGATACGCAGTATTTT

d_call: -
j_call: TRBJ2-5
v_call: TRBV27
clone_size: -
cdr3_aa: CASSWASRGVETQYF
cdr3_nt: TGTGCCAGCAGTTGGGCGAGCAGGGGGGTAGAGACCCAGTACTTC

d_call: TRBD2
j_call: TRBJ2-1
v_call: TRBV5-1
clone_size: -
cdr3_aa: CASSMGLAGGPRFYEQFF
cdr3_nt: TGCGCCAGCAGCATGGGACTAGCGGGAGGGCCGAGATTCTATGAGCAGTTCTTC

d_call: -
j_call: TRBJ2-3
v_call: TRBV27
clone_size: -
cdr3_aa: CASSRRDGYSTDTQYF
cdr3_nt: TGTGCCAGCAGTAGAAGAGACGGATATAGCACAGATACGCAGTATTTT

d_call: -
j_call: TRBJ1-6
v_call: TRBV4-1
clone_size: once
cdr3_aa: CASSQDLTGRNNSPLHF
cdr3_nt: TGCGCCAGCAGCCAAGATCTTACAGGGCGCAACAATTCACCCCTCCACTTT

d_call: TRBD1
j_call: TRBJ2-7
v_call: TRBV9
clone_size: -
cdr3_aa: CASNRQGSSYEQYF
cdr3_nt: TGTGCCAGCAATAGACAGGGGAGCTCCTACGAGCAGTACTTC

d_call: -
j_call: TRBJ2-4
v_call: TRBV5-5
clone_size: -
cdr3_aa: CASSLEGAKNIQYF
cdr3_nt: TGTGCCAGCAGCTTAGAAGGGGCCAAAAACATTCAGTACTTC

d_call: -
j_call: TRBJ1-1
v_call: TRBV10-3
clone_size: once
cdr3_aa: CAISGGGQRDTEAFF
cdr3_nt: TGTGCCATCTCTGGGGGGGGCCAAAGGGACACTGAAGCTTTCTTT

d_call: -
j_call: TRBJ1-1
v_call: TRBV29-1
clone_size: -
cdr3_aa: CSVEDDGKSKAFF
cdr3_nt: TGCAGCGTTGAAGACGACGGGAAGTCGAAAGCTTTCTTT

d_call: -
j_call: TRBJ2-3
v_call: TRBV27
clone_size: -
cdr3_aa: CASSLARDTQYF
cdr3_nt: TGTGCCAGCAGTTTGGCCCGGGATACGCAGTATTTT

d_call: TRBD1
j_call: TRBJ2-1
v_call: TRBV9
clone_size: -
cdr3_aa: CASSTTGDLYNEQFF
cdr3_nt: TGTGCCAGCAGCACCACAGGGGATCTCTACAATGAGCAGTTCTTC

d_call: -
j_call: TRBJ2-5
v_call: TRBV7-8
clone_size: -
cdr3_aa: CASSLPVPGRRETQYF
cdr3_nt: TGTGCCAGCAGCTTACCGGTTCCGGGGCGGCGAGAGACCCAGTACTTC

d_call: TRBD1
j_call: TRBJ1-1
v_call: TRBV29-1
clone_size: -
cdr3_aa: CSVGGQGAYGNTEAFF
cdr3_nt: TGCAGCGTGGGGGGTCAGGGGGCGTATGGGAACACTGAAGCTTTCTTT

d_call: -
j_call: TRBJ2-6
v_call: TRBV28
clone_size: -
cdr3_aa: CASSLSGPGANVLTF
cdr3_nt: TGTGCCAGCAGTTTATCGGGTCCTGGGGCCAACGTCCTGACTTTC

d_call: TRBD1
j_call: TRBJ2-7
v_call: TRBV10-1
clone_size: -
cdr3_aa: CASSESRGQDAYEQYF
cdr3_nt: TGCGCCAGCAGTGAGTCGAGAGGACAGGACGCCTACGAGCAGTACTTC

d_call: -
j_call: TRBJ1-5
v_call: TRBV6-4
clone_size: -
cdr3_aa: CASRTAGHQPQHF
cdr3_nt: TGTGCCAGCAGAACCGCGGGCCATCAGCCCCAGCATTTT

d_call: -
j_call: TRBJ2-1
v_call: TRBV20-1
clone_size: -
cdr3_aa: CSAWGGEQFF
cdr3_nt: TGCAGTGCTTGGGGCGGTGAGCAGTTCTTC

d_call: -
j_call: TRBJ1-1
v_call: TRBV4-3
clone_size: -
cdr3_aa: CASSQERGTEAFF
cdr3_nt: TGCGCCAGCAGCCAAGAGCGGGGCACTGAAGCTTTCTTT

d_call: -
j_call: TRBJ2-1
v_call: TRBV11-3
clone_size: -
cdr3_aa: CASSGRTYNEQFF
cdr3_nt: TGTGCCAGCAGCGGACGGACCTACAATGAGCAGTTCTTC

d_call: TRBD2
j_call: TRBJ2-2
v_call: TRBV5-4
clone_size: -
cdr3_aa: CASSSSGGGRNTGELFF
cdr3_nt: TGTGCCAGCAGTTCTAGCGGGGGCGGGAGGAACACCGGGGAGCTGTTTTTT

d_call: TRBD2
j_call: TRBJ2-7
v_call: TRBV5-1
clone_size: -
cdr3_aa: CASSEPGRTSYEQYF
cdr3_nt: TGCGCCAGCAGCGAACCCGGGAGGACCTCCTACGAGCAGTACTTC

d_call: TRBD2
j_call: TRBJ2-1
v_call: TRBV9
clone_size: -
cdr3_aa: CASSETSSSGEQFF
cdr3_nt: TGTGCCAGCAGCGAGACTAGCAGTAGCGGTGAGCAGTTCTTC

d_call: TRBD1
j_call: TRBJ2-5
v_call: TRBV28
clone_size: -
cdr3_aa: CASSLGSTGNRETQYF
cdr3_nt: TGTGCCAGCAGTTTGGGTTCGACAGGGAATCGGGAGACCCAGTACTTC

d_call: TRBD1
j_call: TRBJ2-2
v_call: TRBV4-1
clone_size: -
cdr3_aa: CASGRQGAGGELFF
cdr3_nt: TGCGCCAGCGGACGACAGGGGGCGGGCGGGGAGCTGTTTTTT

d_call: TRBD2
j_call: TRBJ2-5
v_call: TRBV5-1
clone_size: once
cdr3_aa: CASSFLAGTGPETQYF
cdr3_nt: TGCGCCAGCAGCTTTTTAGCGGGAACTGGGCCGGAGACCCAGTACTTC

d_call: -
j_call: TRBJ2-3
v_call: TRBV2
clone_size: -
cdr3_aa: CATHYADTQYF
cdr3_nt: TGTGCCACCCATTATGCAGATACGCAGTATTTT

d_call: -
j_call: TRBJ1-4
v_call: TRBV5-1
clone_size: once
cdr3_aa: CASSLGYAVPNEKLFF
cdr3_nt: TGCGCCAGCAGCTTGGGGTATGCCGTCCCGAATGAAAAACTGTTTTTT

d_call: -
j_call: TRBJ1-3
v_call: TRBV28
clone_size: once
cdr3_aa: CASSFWSLSGNTIYF
cdr3_nt: TGTGCCAGCAGTTTTTGGTCTCTCTCTGGAAACACCATATATTTT

d_call: -
j_call: TRBJ2-1
v_call: TRBV28
clone_size: once
cdr3_aa: CASSLPGNNEQFF
cdr3_nt: TGTGCCAGCAGTTTGCCAGGGAATAATGAGCAGTTCTTC

d_call: -
j_call: TRBJ2-3
v_call: TRBV7-7
clone_size: -
cdr3_aa: CASSLGTYTDTQYF
cdr3_nt: TGTGCCAGCAGTTTGGGGACCTACACAGATACGCAGTATTTT

d_call: TRBD1
j_call: TRBJ2-1
v_call: TRBV25-1
clone_size: -
cdr3_aa: CASSVLGQGANEQFF
cdr3_nt: TGTGCCAGCAGTGTACTGGGACAGGGCGCGAATGAGCAGTTCTTC

d_call: -
j_call: TRBJ1-5
v_call: TRBV7-2
clone_size: -
cdr3_aa: CASSKGQAYSNQPQHF
cdr3_nt: TGTGCCAGCAGCAAAGGGCAGGCGTATAGCAATCAGCCCCAGCATTTT

d_call: TRBD2
j_call: TRBJ2-7
v_call: TRBV28
clone_size: -
cdr3_aa: CASYTQSGSSHEQYF
cdr3_nt: TGTGCCAGCTATACCCAGAGCGGGAGTTCCCACGAGCAGTACTTC

d_call: -
j_call: TRBJ2-1
v_call: TRBV5-1
clone_size: -
cdr3_aa: CASSLGPEQFF
cdr3_nt: TGCGCCAGCAGCTTGGGTCCGGAGCAGTTCTTC

d_call: TRBD2
j_call: TRBJ2-1
v_call: TRBV6-1
clone_size: once
cdr3_aa: CASSEARETNEQFF
cdr3_nt: TGTGCCAGCAGTGAAGCGCGGGAGACAAATGAGCAGTTCTTC

d_call: -
j_call: TRBJ2-7
v_call: TRBV28
clone_size: -
cdr3_aa: CASSSGGKSSYEQYF
cdr3_nt: TGTGCCAGCAGCTCCGGAGGGAAAAGCTCCTACGAGCAGTACTTC

d_call: -
j_call: TRBJ2-1
v_call: TRBV5-1
clone_size: -
cdr3_aa: CASSPMPLQVWEQFF
cdr3_nt: TGCGCCAGCAGCCCGATGCCCTTGCAGGTCTGGGAGCAGTTCTTC